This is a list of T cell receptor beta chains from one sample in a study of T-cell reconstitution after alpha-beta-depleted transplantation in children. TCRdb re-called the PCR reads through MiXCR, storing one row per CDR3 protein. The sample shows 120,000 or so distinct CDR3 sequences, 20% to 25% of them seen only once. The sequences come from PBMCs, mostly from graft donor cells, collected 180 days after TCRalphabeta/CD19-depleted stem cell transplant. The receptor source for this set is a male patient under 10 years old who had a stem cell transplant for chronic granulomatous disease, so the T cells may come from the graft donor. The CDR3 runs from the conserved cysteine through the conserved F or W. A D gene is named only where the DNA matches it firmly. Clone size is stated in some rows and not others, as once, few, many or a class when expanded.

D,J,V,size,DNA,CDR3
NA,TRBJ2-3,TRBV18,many,TGTGCCAGCTCACCACAGCGGACTAGCACAGATACGCAGTATTTT,CASSPQRTSTDTQYF
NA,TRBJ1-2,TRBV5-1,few,TGCGCCAGCAGCCGACAGCCCGGGGCAGCCTATGGCTACACCTTC,CASSRQPGAAYGYTF
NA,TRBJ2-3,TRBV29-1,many,TGCAGCGTTGAGGGCGGGGGCAGGGGAACGCAGTATTTT,CSVEGGGRGTQYF
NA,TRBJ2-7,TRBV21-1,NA,TGTGCCAGCAGATTAAATAGGGGACAATTCTACGAGCAGTACTTC,CASRLNRGQFYEQYF
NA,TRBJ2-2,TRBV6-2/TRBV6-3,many,TGTGCCAGCAGTTACGTGGTCCCTTGGGACACCGGGGAGCTGTTTTTT,CASSYVVPWDTGELFF
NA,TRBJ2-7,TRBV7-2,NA,TGTGCCAGCAGCTTACCTAGGACTCTTTCCTACGAGCAGTACTTC,CASSLPRTLSYEQYF
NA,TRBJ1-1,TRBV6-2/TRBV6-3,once,TGTGCCAGCAAAGACGACTCGGACAGAAAGTTCGAAGCTTTCTTT,CASKDDSDRKFEAFF
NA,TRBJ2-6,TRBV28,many,TGTGCCAGCAGTTTAATCCAGGGTCTAAATGGGGCCAACGTCCTGACTTTC,CASSLIQGLNGANVLTF
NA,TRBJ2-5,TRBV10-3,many,TGTGCCATCTCTGAAGCGGGTGGGGACCAGTACTTC,CAISEAGGDQYF
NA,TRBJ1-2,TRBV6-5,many,TGTGCCAGCAGTTACTCGGTATGGGGCCAGTATGGCTACACCTTC,CASSYSVWGQYGYTF
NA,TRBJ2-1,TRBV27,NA,TGTGCCACCTCAGTTAGCGATGAGCAGTTCTTC,CATSVSDEQFF
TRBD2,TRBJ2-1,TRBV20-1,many,TGCAGTGCTAGAGACACCGGGACTAGGGGCGCTGAGCAGTTCTTC,CSARDTGTRGAEQFF
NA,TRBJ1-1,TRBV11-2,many,TGTGCCAGCAGCTTAGGTCCGAACAGGGCGGCCGGTGACACTGAAGCTTTCTTT,CASSLGPNRAAGDTEAFF
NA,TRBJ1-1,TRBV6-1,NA,TGTGCCAGCAGTGGTAGTATAGGTCGAACCCGTGGGGCGAAGAACACTGAAGCTTTCTTT,CASSGSIGRTRGAKNTEAFF
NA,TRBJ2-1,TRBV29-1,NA,TGCAGCGCCGGCGCGCGGACCGATTACAATGAGCAGTTCTTC,CSAGARTDYNEQFF
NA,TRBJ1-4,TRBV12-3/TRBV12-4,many,TGTGCCAGCAGTCCACTTAATGAAAAACTGTTTTTT,CASSPLNEKLFF
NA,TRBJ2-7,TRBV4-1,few,TGCGCCAGCAGCCAAGATGAGTTCGTCTACGAGCAGTACTTC,CASSQDEFVYEQYF
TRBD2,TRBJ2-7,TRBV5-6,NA,TGTGCCAGCAGCTTGTATCCAGCGGGAGTCATTCCCTACGAGCAGTACTTC,CASSLYPAGVIPYEQYF
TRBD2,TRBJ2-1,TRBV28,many,TGTGCCAGCAGTTTGTGGACTAGCGGGAGTTTGGGGAATGAGCAGTTCTTC,CASSLWTSGSLGNEQFF
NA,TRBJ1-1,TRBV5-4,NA,TGTGCCAGCAGCTCCCCCGTTACCGGGGGGAGCACTGAAGCTTTCTTT,CASSSPVTGGSTEAFF
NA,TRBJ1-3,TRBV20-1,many,TGCAGTGCTATGGGCCCAGGGGACTCTGGAAACACCATATATTTT,CSAMGPGDSGNTIYF
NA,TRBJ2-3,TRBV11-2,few,TGTGCCAGCAGCTTGATCGGGACAGATACGCAGTATTTT,CASSLIGTDTQYF
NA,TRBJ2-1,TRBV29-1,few,TGCAGCGTCATGGGGGGCTCCTACAATGAGCAGTTCTTC,CSVMGGSYNEQFF
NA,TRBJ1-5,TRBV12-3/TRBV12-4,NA,TGTGCCAGCACCTCCGGACAGCTACACGATCAGCCCCAGCATTTT,CASTSGQLHDQPQHF
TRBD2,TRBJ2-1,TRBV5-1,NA,TGCGCCAGCAGCTTGGAGCTAGCGGCCAACAATGAGCAGTTCTTC,CASSLELAANNEQFF
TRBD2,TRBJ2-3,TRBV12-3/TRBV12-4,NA,TGTGCCAGCAGTTTAGGGGGTAGCGGGGGGACAGATACGCAGTATTTT,CASSLGGSGGTDTQYF
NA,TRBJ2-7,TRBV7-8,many,TGTGCCAGCAGCTTAGCCCCGGGACTGGGAGCCGAGCAGTACTTC,CASSLAPGLGAEQYF
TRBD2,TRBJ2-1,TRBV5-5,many,TGTGCCAGCAGCTTTCCGGGACTAGCGGGATACAATGAGCAGTTCTTC,CASSFPGLAGYNEQFF
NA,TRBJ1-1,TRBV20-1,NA,TGCAGTGCTAGGGTCAGGAGGATGAACACTGAAGCTTTCTTT,CSARVRRMNTEAFF
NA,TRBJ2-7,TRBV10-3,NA,TGTGCCATCAGTGAACGTAACTACGAGCAGTACTTC,CAISERNYEQYF
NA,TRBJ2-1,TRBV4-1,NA,TGCGCCAGCAGCCTAGGGGACCACTTGGGTGAGCAGTTCTTC,CASSLGDHLGEQFF
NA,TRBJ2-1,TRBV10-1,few,TGCGCCAGCAGTGAACGGGCCTCTAATGAGCAGTTCTTC,CASSERASNEQFF